Below are 16 T cell receptor beta chains sequenced from a single sample in a study of blood T cell repertoires in COVID-19. Sequencing was performed with immunoSEQ multiplex PCR; in TCRdb, only in-frame clones are kept and a portion is missing. The table includes about 250,000 clones, 80% to 90% detected once. The material sequenced was PBMCs or T cells enriched from blood (not recorded which). These receptors came from a woman between 18 and 29 years old who had recovered from COVID-19.

This chain links TRBV19 with TRBJ1-2; possibly TRBD1 for D (6 bases). CDR3 length: 14 residues. The V end was cut by 3 bases, the J end by 7 bases, with 15 bases between. The germline V gene encodes CDR1 LNHDA and CDR2 SQIVND (reference sequence). CDR3 protein: CASSILQGRRGYTF. For the CDR3, the DNA is TGTGCCAGTAGTATTTTACAGGGACGTCGTGGCTACACCTTC.

This chain connects TRBV6-5 to TRBJ2-7, with TRBD2 matching 7 bases. Germline V gene lookup returns CDR1 MNHEY and CDR2 SVGAGI. The length of the CDR3 is 16 residues. V was clipped by 0 bases and J by 3 bases; unmatched bases: 8. CDR3 region: CASSYSSGDGYYEQYF. DNA of the CDR3: TGTGCCAGCAGTTACTCGAGCGGGGACGGCTACTACGAGCAGTACTTC.

The gene calls are TRBV28 and TRBJ1-2; no clear D gene. The CDR3 sequence is 13 residues long. The ends were cut back, 3 bases at V and 13 bases at J, with 18 bases in the middle. In germline, CDR1 is MDHEN, CDR2 SYDVKM. The CDR3 reads CASSFRGDREITF. The CDR3 DNA reads TGTGCCAGCAGTTTTCGTGGCGACCGGGAAATCACCTTC.

The chain couples TRBV27 to TRBJ1-2; D is unclear. Trimming took off 8 bases at V and 6 bases at J, with 16 bases between the two ends. The CDR3 has 13 amino acids. The V gene's germline CDR1 is MNHEY and CDR2 SMNVEV (reference sequence). CDR3 coding DNA: TGTGCCAGCCAGCCCACGGGAAGAGATGGCTACACCTTC. It yields the protein CASQPTGRDGYTF.

The chain combines TRBV9 with TRBJ2-4; no reliable D call. Germline V gives CDR1 SGDLS, CDR2 YYNGEE. V lost 3 bases and J 10 bases, leaving 14 bases between the germline ends. The length of the CDR3 is 13 residues. CDR3 sequence: CASSGTRVGIQYF. Here the CDR3 DNA reads TGTGCCAGCAGCGGCACACGGGTCGGGATTCAGTACTTC.

The chain joins TRBV19 to TRBJ1-1; a possible D gene is TRBD1 (6 bases). Germline V lookup: CDR1 LNHDA, CDR2 SQIVND (reference sequence). This CDR3 has 14 amino acids. V was shortened by 6 bases and J by 3 bases, with 14 bases between the two germline ends. The CDR3 loop reads CASRSQGLHTEAFF. The CDR3 nucleotides are TGTGCCAGTAGGAGCCAGGGGCTTCACACTGAAGCTTTCTTT.

V is TRBV6-1 and J is TRBJ2-1, with 10 bases identical to TRBD1. Per germline, CDR1 MNHNS and CDR2 SASEGT. V shed 3 bases and J 7 bases; nucleotides not matched to a gene: 3. The CDR3 contains 14 residues. The CDR3 DNA reads as TGTGCCAGCAGTGAGACAGGGGGCATTAATGAGCAGTTCTTC. Translating gives CASSETGGINEQFF.

Turning to this clone: The junction departs from the called germline gene at one end, perhaps through a read error. The rearrangement links TRBV11-2 to TRBJ2-1, with TRBD2 matching 13 bases. CDR1 and CDR2 (germline): SGHAT, FQNNGV. The CDR3 is made up of 13 amino acids. The CDR3 spells CASSTRGLAGVVF. CDR3 coding DNA: TGTGCCAGCAGCACCCGAGGACTAGCGGGGGTCGTCTTC.

The rearrangement joins TRBV19 to TRBJ1-1; 8 nucleotides align to TRBD1. Per germline, CDR1 LNHDA and CDR2 SQIVND (reference sequence). V lost 5 bases and J lost 4; bases outside the gene matches: 6. The CDR3 loop spans 14 amino acids. CDR3 sequence reads: CASSPIDRGTEAFF. The CDR3 DNA reads TGTGCCAGTAGTCCAATCGACAGGGGCACTGAAGCTTTCTTT.

This chain links TRBV6-5 with TRBJ2-7, with D perhaps matching TRBD1 (5 bases). Trimming shortened V by 6 bases and J by 3 bases, and 12 bases separated the two germline ends. Germline CDR1 reads MNHEY; CDR2 reads SVGAGI. CDR3 length: 13 amino acids. The CDR3 loop is CASSSQGLYEQYF. The CDR3 coding sequence is TGTGCCAGCAGCTCTCAGGGCCTCTACGAGCAGTACTTC.

This clone was seen once. V and J are TRBV2 and TRBJ2-1; TRBD2 matches 8 bases. The junction had 5 bases not matched to a gene; V was cut back by 7 bases and J by 6 bases. CDR1 is SNHLY and CDR2 is FYNNEI in the germline V gene. CDR3 length: 13 residues. DNA for the CDR3: TGTGCCAGCATGTCTAGCGGGTCCAATGAGCAGTTCTTC. This encodes CASMSSGSNEQFF.

This sequence joins TRBV6-5 and TRBJ1-2; the match to TRBD1 covers 9 bases. The CDR3 contains 13 residues. Trimming removed 11 bases from V and 4 bases from J; junction bases left unmatched: 8. Germline V CDR1 and CDR2: MNHEY, SVGAGI. CDR3 in DNA: TGTGCCTGTACAGGGGGCATGGGCTATGGCTACACCTTC. Translated, it gives CACTGGMGYGYTF.

V and J are TRBV21-1 and TRBJ2-3; the table assigns TRBD2, which was not confirmed against the DNA. TRBV21-1 is a documented pseudogene. This CDR3 contains 15 residues. Here the CDR3 DNA reads TGTGCCAGCAGCTCCCTAGGACTAGCAGCAGATACGCAGTATTTT. Protein sequence: CASSSLGLAADTQYF.

The V gene is TRBV19, the J gene TRBJ1-1; tentative D call: TRBD1 (6 bases). V was trimmed by 3 bases and J by 8 bases, leaving 10 bases between them. The CDR3 runs to 12 residues. Germline lookup yields CDR1 LNHDA and CDR2 SQIVND (reference sequence). The CDR3 reads CASSIGQPEAFF. DNA for the CDR3: TGTGCCAGTAGTATCGGACAGCCAGAAGCTTTCTTT.

The chain carries TRBV12-5 and TRBJ1-1; D is possibly TRBD1 (6 bases). V was clipped by 6 bases and J by 1 base, with 30 bases between them. Germline CDR1 and CDR2: LGHNT and FRNRAP. The CDR3 extends over 20 amino acids. As DNA, the CDR3 is TGTGCTAGTGGACAAACTAGAGGGGGTGAAGGGTTTGTAGGGAACACTGAAGCTTTCTTT. It codes for CASGQTRGGEGFVGNTEAFF.

This clone has more than one count but fewer than ten. This rearrangement joins TRBV5-1 to TRBJ1-2, with a weak D call TRBD1 (5 bases). The CDR3 is 15 residues long. Trimming cost V 3 bases and J 3 bases, with 15 bases left between them. Germline V gene lookup returns CDR1 SGHRS and CDR2 YFSETQ. CDR3 loop: CASSSEQGKYYGYTF. CDR3 coding DNA: TGCGCCAGCAGCTCCGAGCAGGGCAAGTACTATGGCTACACCTTC. The whole variable domain, remainder taken from reference TRBV5-1 and TRBJ1-2, is KAGVTQTPRYLIKTRGQQVTLSCSPISGHRSVSWYQQTPGQGLQFLFEYFSETQRNKGNFPGRFSGRQFSNSRSEMNVSTLELGDSALYLCASSSEQGKYYGYTFGSGTRLTVV.